The 21 T cell receptor beta chains reported below all come from one sample, sequenced in a study of shared clonotypes between healthy human individuals. Libraries were prepared by immunoSEQ multiplex PCR; TCRdb keeps only in-frame clonotypes and omits some of them. This table holds some 2.3 million clones, 93% found once. The sample comprised naive CD4+ T cells from PBMCs. Noted subset: CD45RA+ positively selected. The receptors shown here come from a man aged 18-30 years in good health. Some clones in this sample may be carry-over from other donors' samples.

The V gene is TRBV7-9, the J gene TRBJ2-1; 8 bases are a match to TRBD2. This CDR3 is 16 amino acids long. Germline CDR1 is SEHNR and CDR2 is FQNEAQ (reference sequence). V shed 8 bases, J shed 0 bases, and the junction held 9 bases outside the gene matches. The CDR3 here is CASEQREKSSYNEQFF. The CDR3, as DNA: TGTGCCAGCGAGCAGCGGGAGAAAAGCTCCTACAATGAGCAGTTCTTC.

V and J are TRBV19 and TRBJ1-5, with D unclear. Per the germline V gene, CDR1 is LNHDA and CDR2 is SQIVND (reference sequence). The V gene lost 6 bases and the J gene lost 0 bases, with 12 bases spanning the gap. The CDR3 covers 15 residues. CDR3 coding DNA: TGTGCCAGTAGCCTAGACGGGTATAGCAATCAGCCCCAGCATTTT. Translated: CASSLDGYSNQPQHF.

The chain recombines TRBV7-9 with TRBJ2-3; D is perhaps TRBD1 or TRBD2 (5 bases each). The CDR3 has 15 residues. Deletions cut 3 bases from V and 1 base from J, with 11 bases between. Germline V gene lookup returns CDR1 SEHNR and CDR2 FQNEAQ (reference sequence). This CDR3 is CASSFLRGGTDTQYF. CDR3 coding DNA: TGTGCCAGCAGCTTTTTAAGGGGAGGCACAGATACGCAGTATTTT.

V is TRBV4-1 and J is TRBJ2-1; D may be TRBD2 (6 bases). The V and J ends lost 2 bases and 7 bases respectively, with 15 bases between them. Germline CDR1 reads MGHRA; CDR2 reads YSYEKL. There are 15 residues in the CDR3. The CDR3 here is CASSQPLRLGNEQFF. CDR3 DNA: TGCGCCAGCAGCCAACCATTGAGACTAGGGAATGAGCAGTTCTTC.

The rearrangement links TRBV11-3 to TRBJ1-2, with 9 bases matching TRBD1. After removal of 5 bases from V and 2 bases from J, the junction contained 18 bases not matched to a gene. Germline values: CDR1 SGHNT, CDR2 YENEEA. The CDR3 consists of 19 residues. CDR3 sequence (DNA): TGTGCCAGCAGCCCCGACACAGGGACAGGGAAATCCCGCAACTATGGCTACACCTTC. Protein sequence: CASSPDTGTGKSRNYGYTF. The whole variable domain, remainder taken from reference TRBV11-3 and TRBJ1-2, is EAGVVQSPRYKIIEKKQPVAFWCNPISGHNTLYWYLQNLGQGPELLIRYENEEAVDDSQLPKDRFSAERLKGVDSTLKIQPAELGDSAVYLCASSPDTGTGKSRNYGYTFGSGTRLTVV.

This clone was seen a single time. CDR3 in amino acids: CASSTTGQGTGELFF. DNA of the CDR3: TGCGCCAGCAGCACAACGGGACAGGGGACCGGGGAGCTGTTTTTT. V is TRBV5-1 and J is TRBJ2-2; 10 positions agree with TRBD1. The V and J ends lost 4 bases and 5 bases, in that order; junction bases with no gene match: 5. The CDR3 extends over 15 amino acids. In germline, CDR1 is SGHRS, CDR2 YFSETQ.

The chain uses TRBV7-7 and TRBJ2-1, with TRBD1 matching over 7 bases. CDR1 SSHAT and CDR2 FNYEAQ come from the germline V gene (reference sequence). This CDR3 comprises 15 residues. V was clipped by 5 bases and J by 3 bases; unmatched bases: 7. CDR3 sequence (DNA): TGTGCCAGCAGCCCGGGACAGCTGAACTACAATGAGCAGTTCTTC. Its translation is CASSPGQLNYNEQFF. Looking up the rest from reference TRBV7-7 and TRBJ2-1 gives the full variable domain: GAGVSQSPRYKVTKRGQDVTLRCDPISSHATLYWYQQALGQGPEFLTYFNYEAQPDKSGLPSDRFSAERPEGSISTLTIQRTEQRDSAMYRCASSPGQLNYNEQFFGPGTRLTVL.

V usage is TRBV7-8 and J usage is TRBJ2-1, with 9 positions matching TRBD2. V was clipped by 3 bases and J by 0 bases; unmatched bases: 3. Germline lookup yields CDR1 SGHVS and CDR2 FQNEAQ. The length of the CDR3 is 16 residues. The CDR3 sequence: CASSFFSGSSYNEQFF. The CDR3 DNA reads TGTGCCAGCAGCTTTTTTAGCGGGAGCTCCTACAATGAGCAGTTCTTC.

The V gene is TRBV7-3, the J gene TRBJ2-3, with TRBD1 matching over 9 bases. V trimming: 5 bases; J trimming: 4 bases; junction bases outside the gene matches: 7. CDR3 length equals 15 residues. Looked up from germline, CDR1 is SGHTA and CDR2 is FQGTGA. In nucleotides, the CDR3 is TGTGCCAGCAGCAAAGGGACAGGGATGCCAGATACGCAGTATTTT. This gives the protein CASSKGTGMPDTQYF.

The chain is built from TRBV5-5 and TRBJ1-5, with D perhaps matching TRBD1 (5 bases). Trimming cost V 0 bases and J 5 bases, with 6 bases left between them. In germline, CDR1 is SGHKS, CDR2 YYEKEE (reference sequence). This CDR3 is 13 amino acids long. The CDR3 nucleotides are TGTGCCAGCAGCTTGGGAGGGGATCAGCCCCAGCATTTT. Amino acid sequence: CASSLGGDQPQHF.

The rearrangement uses TRBV11-2 and TRBJ2-3; D tentatively reads TRBD1 or TRBD2 (6 bases each). Germline values: CDR1 SGHAT, CDR2 FQNNGV. Trimming removed 0 bases from V and 5 bases from J, with 12 bases in between. The CDR3 sequence is 15 residues long. CDR3 bases: TGTGCCAGCAGCTTAGATCTAGGAGGGGGAGATACGCAGTATTTT. Translating it yields CASSLDLGGGDTQYF.

The chain joins TRBV7-8 to TRBJ2-1; tentatively, D is TRBD1 or TRBD2 (5 bases each). V lost 4 bases, J lost 10 bases, and 20 bases lay in between. Germline CDR1 is SGHVS and CDR2 is FQNEAQ. This CDR3 comprises 15 residues. The CDR3, as DNA: TGTGCCAGCAGCTCTAGAGGGTTTAGACAGACAGAGCAGTTCTTC. Protein: CASSSRGFRQTEQFF.

About this clone: Other DNA sequences in the sample encode the same CDR3. This rearrangement joins TRBV7-3 to TRBJ2-7, with TRBD1 matching over 9 bases. The CDR3 length is 14 residues. Per germline, CDR1 SGHTA and CDR2 FQGTGA. V lost 5 bases, J lost 2 bases, and 4 bases stayed unmatched. CDR3 sequence: CASSLGTGPYEQYF. CDR3 sequence (DNA): TGTGCCAGCAGCCTCGGGACAGGGCCCTACGAGCAGTACTTC.

This clone has just one count. The chain combines TRBV6-5 with TRBJ1-1; tentative D call: TRBD1 (6 bases). This CDR3 comprises 14 residues. Germline lookup yields CDR1 MNHEY and CDR2 SVGAGI. Trimming removed 7 bases from V and 12 bases from J, with 24 bases in between. The CDR3: CASTTLRGGILPFF. CDR3 bases: TGTGCCAGCACCACCCTAAGGGGGGGCATCTTGCCTTTCTTT.

The V gene is TRBV28, the J gene TRBJ2-5, with 7 bases that match TRBD1. In germline, CDR1 is MDHEN, CDR2 SYDVKM. V lost 2 bases and J lost 5; bases outside the gene matches: 5. The CDR3 spans 14 residues. CDR3 coding DNA: TGTGCCAGCAGTTTACGCAGGGACAGCGAGACCCAGTACTTC. It encodes CASSLRRDSETQYF.

This chain uses TRBV2 with TRBJ1-2, with no clear D. Trimming cost V 5 bases and J 7 bases, with 26 bases left between them. In germline, CDR1 is SNHLY, CDR2 FYNNEI. The CDR3 is 17 amino acids. In DNA, the CDR3 is TGTGCCAGCAGTCTCCGGCCCCCCGAGACGCACCCTATTGGCTACACCTTC. Translation: CASSLRPPETHPIGYTF.

V usage is TRBV28 and J usage is TRBJ1-3; maybe TRBD1 (5 bases). V was shortened by 1 base and J by 8 bases, with 15 bases between the two germline ends. Germline CDR1 and CDR2: MDHEN and SYDVKM. The CDR3 length is 15 residues. CDR3 amino acids: CASSLSQAFGDTIYF. The CDR3 coding sequence is TGTGCCAGCAGTTTATCACAGGCCTTTGGGGACACCATATATTTT.

The chain combines TRBV9 with TRBJ2-1, with 13 positions matching TRBD2. This CDR3 spans 20 amino acids. V was clipped by 0 bases and J by 8 bases; unmatched bases: 17. Germline V gene lookup returns CDR1 SGDLS and CDR2 YYNGEE. CDR3 sequence (DNA): TGTGCCAGCAGCGTAGCTGGTGGACTAGCGGGAGTGATTAACCAATATGAGCAGTTCTTC. The encoded protein is CASSVAGGLAGVINQYEQFF.

The chain couples TRBV6-6 to TRBJ2-7, with a possible D match to TRBD2 (5 bases). CDR3 length equals 16 residues. V was shortened by 0 bases and J by 3 bases, with 15 bases between the two germline ends. Germline CDR1 is MNHNY and CDR2 is SVGAGI (reference sequence). This chain's CDR3 is CASSYSFRGKIYEQYF. The CDR3, as DNA: TGTGCCAGCAGTTACTCGTTCCGGGGAAAGATCTACGAGCAGTACTTC.

The genes are TRBV6-1 and TRBJ1-3; no definite D call. Germline CDR1 and CDR2: MNHNS and SASEGT. Trimming stripped 5 bases from V and 4 bases from J, with 9 bases between. The CDR3 length is 13 residues. The CDR3: CASSNLIGNTIYF. CDR3 nucleotide sequence: TGTGCCAGCAGTAACCTTATCGGAAACACCATATATTTT.

A note on this clone: At the DNA level, this CDR3 is encoded by other sequences in the same sample as well. The chain employs TRBV5-1 and TRBJ2-5; 8 bases match TRBD1. This CDR3 is built from 15 residues. Germline assignment: CDR1 SGHRS and CDR2 YFSETQ. The ends lost 0 bases at V and 5 bases at J; junction bases unmatched: 6. CDR3 DNA sequence: TGCGCCAGCAGCTTGGGCCAGGGGGCAGGGGAGACCCAGTACTTC. Residues: CASSLGQGAGETQYF.